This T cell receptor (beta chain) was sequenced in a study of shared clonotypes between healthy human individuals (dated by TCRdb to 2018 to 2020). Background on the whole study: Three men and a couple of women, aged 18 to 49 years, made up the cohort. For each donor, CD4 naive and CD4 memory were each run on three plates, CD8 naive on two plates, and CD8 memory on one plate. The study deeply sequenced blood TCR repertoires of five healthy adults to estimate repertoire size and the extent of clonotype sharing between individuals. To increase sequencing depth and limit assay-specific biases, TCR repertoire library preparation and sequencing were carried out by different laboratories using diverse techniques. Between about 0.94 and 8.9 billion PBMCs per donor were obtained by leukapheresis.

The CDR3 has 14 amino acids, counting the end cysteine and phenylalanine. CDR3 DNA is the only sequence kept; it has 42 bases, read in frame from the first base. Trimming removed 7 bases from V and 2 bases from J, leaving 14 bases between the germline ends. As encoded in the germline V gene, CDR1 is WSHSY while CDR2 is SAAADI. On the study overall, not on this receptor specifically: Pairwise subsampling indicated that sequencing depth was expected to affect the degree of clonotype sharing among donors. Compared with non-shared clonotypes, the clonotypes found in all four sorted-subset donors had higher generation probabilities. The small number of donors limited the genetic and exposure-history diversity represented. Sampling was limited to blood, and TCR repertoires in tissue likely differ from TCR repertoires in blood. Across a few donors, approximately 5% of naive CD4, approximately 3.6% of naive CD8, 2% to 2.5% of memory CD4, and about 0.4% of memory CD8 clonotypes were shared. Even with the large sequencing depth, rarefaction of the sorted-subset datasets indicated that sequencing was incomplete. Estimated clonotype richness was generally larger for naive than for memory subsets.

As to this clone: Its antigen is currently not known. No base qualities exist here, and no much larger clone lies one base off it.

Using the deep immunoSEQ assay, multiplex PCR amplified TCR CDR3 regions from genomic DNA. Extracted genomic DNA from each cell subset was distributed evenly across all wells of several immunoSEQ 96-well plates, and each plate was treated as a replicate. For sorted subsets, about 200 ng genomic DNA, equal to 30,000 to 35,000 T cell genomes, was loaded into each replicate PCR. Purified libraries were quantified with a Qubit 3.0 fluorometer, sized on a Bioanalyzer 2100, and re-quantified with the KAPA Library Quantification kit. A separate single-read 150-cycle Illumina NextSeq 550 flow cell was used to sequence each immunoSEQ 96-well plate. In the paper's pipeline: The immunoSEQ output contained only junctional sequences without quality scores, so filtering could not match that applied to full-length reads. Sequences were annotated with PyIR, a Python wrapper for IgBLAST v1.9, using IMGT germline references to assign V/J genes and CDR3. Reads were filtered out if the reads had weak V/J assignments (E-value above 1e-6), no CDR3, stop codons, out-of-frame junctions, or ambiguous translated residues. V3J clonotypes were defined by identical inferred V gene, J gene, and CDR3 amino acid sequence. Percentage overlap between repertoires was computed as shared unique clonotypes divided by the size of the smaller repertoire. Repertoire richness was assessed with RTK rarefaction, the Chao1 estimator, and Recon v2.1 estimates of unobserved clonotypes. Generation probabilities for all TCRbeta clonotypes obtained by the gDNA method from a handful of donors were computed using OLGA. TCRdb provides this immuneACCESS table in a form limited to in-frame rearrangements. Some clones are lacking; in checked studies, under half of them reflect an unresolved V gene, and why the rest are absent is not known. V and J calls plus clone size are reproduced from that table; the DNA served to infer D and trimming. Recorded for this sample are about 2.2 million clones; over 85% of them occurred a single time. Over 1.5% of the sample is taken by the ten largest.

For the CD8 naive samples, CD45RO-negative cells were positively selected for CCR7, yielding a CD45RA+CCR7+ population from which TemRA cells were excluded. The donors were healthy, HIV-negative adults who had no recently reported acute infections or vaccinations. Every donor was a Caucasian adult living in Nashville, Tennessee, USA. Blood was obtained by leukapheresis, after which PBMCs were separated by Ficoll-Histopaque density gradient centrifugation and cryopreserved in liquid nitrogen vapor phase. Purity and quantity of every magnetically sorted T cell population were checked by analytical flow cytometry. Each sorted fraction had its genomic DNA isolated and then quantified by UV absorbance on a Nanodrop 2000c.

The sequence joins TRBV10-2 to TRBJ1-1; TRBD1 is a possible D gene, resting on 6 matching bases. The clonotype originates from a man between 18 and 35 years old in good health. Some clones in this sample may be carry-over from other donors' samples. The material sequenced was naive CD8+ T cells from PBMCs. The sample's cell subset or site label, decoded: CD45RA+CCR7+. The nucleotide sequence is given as TGCGCCAGCACGGAGGGGGGGCTCAACACTGAAGCTTTCTTT. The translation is CASTEGGLNTEAFF.